Listed here are 5 T cell receptor beta chains from one sample, sequenced in a study of T cell responses to AZD1222 COVID-19 vaccine. Measured with immunoSEQ multiplex PCR; TCRdb has only the in-frame clones, and not every one. The sample includes about 110,000 clones, more than 70% of them seen just once. Material: peripheral blood, obtained on day 0 of MenACWY control vaccination. The receptors derive from an adult in good health.

This clone appeared once. V gene TRBV5-1 combines with J gene TRBJ1-1, with a possible D match to TRBD1 (5 bases). V gave up 2 bases and J gave up 1 base, with 9 bases separating them. The length of the CDR3 is 14 residues. Germline CDR1 and CDR2: SGHRS and YFSETQ. DNA of the CDR3: TGCGCCAGCAGCTTCACAGGACCGAACACTGAAGCTTTCTTT. Protein product: CASSFTGPNTEAFF.

The chain has TRBV28 and TRBJ2-7; the D is unclear. This CDR3 region has 13 residues. The V gene's germline CDR1 is MDHEN and CDR2 SYDVKM. The V gene lost 3 bases and the J gene lost 1 base, with 7 bases spanning the gap. The DNA of the CDR3 is TGTGCCAGCAGTTTCACACCTTCCTACGAGCAGTACTTC. Amino acids: CASSFTPSYEQYF.

CDR3 loop: CASRTGLSNQPQHF. The CDR3 DNA reads as TGCGCCAGCAGGACAGGGCTGAGCAATCAGCCCCAGCATTTT. This rearrangement joins TRBV10-2 to TRBJ1-5; 7 positions match TRBD1. V lost 6 bases to trimming and J lost 1 base; unmatched junction nucleotides: 3. CDR1 WSHSY and CDR2 SAAADI come from the germline V gene. The length of the CDR3 is 14 residues.

This chain joins TRBV15 and TRBJ1-1; D is perhaps TRBD1 (6 bases). The V end was cut by 1 base, the J end by 1 base, with 10 bases between. This CDR3 has 15 amino acids. Germline loops: CDR1 LNHNV, CDR2 YYDKDF (reference sequence). CDR3 nucleotides: TGTGCCACCAGCAGAGCCCACAGGGCGAACACTGAAGCTTTCTTT. This encodes CATSRAHRANTEAFF.

The rearrangement joins TRBV7-9 to TRBJ1-4, with D perhaps TRBD1 (5 bases). Germline V gene lookup returns CDR1 SEHNR and CDR2 FQNEAQ (reference sequence). V lost 6 bases, J lost 8 bases, and 19 bases lay in between. The CDR3 extends over 15 amino acids. The CDR3 loop reads CASSLGTGTFEKLFF. The CDR3 coding sequence is TGTGCCAGCAGTCTTGGAACAGGAACCTTCGAAAAACTGTTTTTT.